The sequence of this T cell receptor beta chain was determined in a study of blood T cells in healthy people across ages (dated by TCRdb to about 2015). Study-level background: In model experiments, roughly one uniquely barcoded TCR beta cDNA molecule per two T cells was captured by template switching. The study measured age-related changes in TCR beta repertoire diversity using deep sequencing normalized with unique cDNA molecular identifiers. The donors were split into four age groups: young (average 16 years), middle-aged (39), aged (62) and long-lived (roughly 88). To avoid experimental bias, donors of different ages were distributed randomly across sequencing lanes. Using the same blood draw, the study looked at two additional independent replicas of 1 million unique cDNA reads for two donors, one aged 18 to 29 and the other aged 80 or older. The investigation overall reported the following: Compared with the aged group, more naive CD4+ T cells, fewer expanded clones and increased TCR diversity were shown by the long-lived group, suggesting age selection. Because profiling used bulk unsorted PBMCs, naive and antigen-experienced compartments could not be compared conclusively. Because the CMV infection status of the donors was unknown, age-related changes in expanded clonotypes may potentially have been confounded. The percentage of naive T cells measured by flow cytometry correlated strongly with observed TCR beta diversity. Observed TCR beta diversity per million T cells fell roughly linearly with age, and a significant reduction was already apparent by age roughly 41. Estimates of total diversity from one million sequenced T cells were regarded as lower bounds and underestimates.

Points on this clonotype: Its antigen is still unknown. One base away there is no much larger clone; base qualities are not given.

The donors were roughly 38 Caucasian individuals from Russia, aged roughly 6 to 100 years, who were systemically healthy. Each donor gave ten milliliters of peripheral blood, collected into EDTA-treated Vacutainer tubes. Ficoll-Paque density-gradient centrifugation was used to isolate PBMCs, with at least 7 million per sample. Total RNA was extracted from PBMCs with Trizol reagent, with at least 6 micrograms obtained per sample. For every donor, flow cytometry on a PBMC aliquot measured the percentage of naive CD45RAhigh/CD27high T cells. Library preparation was by 5' RACE. The sample was run on an Illumina HiSeq 2500. The second PCR ran for roughly 7 to 11 cycles and used a J-beta primer mix along with a sample-barcoded 5' primer. A unique molecular identifier was introduced onto each TCR beta cDNA molecule by a template-switch 5' adaptor carrying 12 random nucleotides. Each sample yielded at least 3 million CDR3-containing paired-end reads. First-strand cDNA was synthesized from all RNA with the Mint cDNA synthesis kit, primed by a TRBC-specific oligonucleotide. Following uracil-DNA glycosylase treatment, a first 18-cycle PCR with universal primers M1SS and BC2_uni_R was performed on all cDNA. As for the original processing: Normalization of each sample was performed by random selection of 1 million high-quality reads, each carrying a distinct molecular identifier. Instead of being binned into consensus sequences, reads that shared molecular identifiers were thrown out. MiTCR, run with a Q25 quality threshold and the strictest error-elimination algorithm, handled CDR3 identification, clonotype clustering and error correction. A nonparametric unseen species model with Euler transformation was used to estimate lower-bound total TCR beta diversity. TCRdb trimmed the raw reads at Q25, called clones with MiXCR and kept productive beta chains. Rows matching on CDR3 protein sequence are summarized as one entry with the most common DNA and genes. These V and J calls rely on TCRdb rather than the paper's analysis. For this sample the table gives 1 million or so distinct CDR3 sequences, of which around 45% were detected only once. About 20% of the sample lies in the top ten.

The CDR3 has 13 amino acids, counting the end cysteine and phenylalanine. Only CDR3 DNA is held: 39 bases, read in frame from base 1. Trimming leaves V shorter by 7 bases and J shorter by 5 bases, with the junction holding 6 bases beyond the gene matches. Reading the germline V gene (reference sequence) gives CDR1 DFQATT and CDR2 SNEGSKA. The rearrangement combines TRBV20-1 with TRBJ2-2; 8 nucleotides in the junction match TRBD2. Source material: blood. This clonotype was sampled from a woman in her sixties in good health. The CDR3 has the sequence CSDGSGSTGELFF. The DNA sequence reads TGCAGTGATGGCAGCGGGAGTACCGGGGAGCTGTTTTTT.